This T cell receptor beta chain appears in the sequencing data of a study of graft-versus-host responses after intestinal transplantation. Study details: All of the recipients had induction that used anti-thymocyte globulin, then tacrolimus and steroids for approximately 3 years. Study results and limitations: High graft-versus-host to host-versus-graft clonal ratios were seen in allografts of patients with graft-donor T cell macrochimerism. Ileal or blood samples showed some GvH clones first, and such clones were also found in recipient marrow.

Investigators plated around 200,000 CFSE-labeled responder cells together with around 200,000 irradiated stimulator cells labeled with violet dye. In its sample, this clone was seen a few times. The CDR3 runs to 13 residues. CDR1 and CDR2 from the germline V gene are MNHNY and SVGAGI (reference sequence). Between the trimmed V and J ends, which lost 6 bases and 6 bases, there was a span of 14 bases. Assay used: immunoSEQ multiplex PCR; TCRdb lists only in-frame clones, some missing. The data show 6,000 to 9,000 clones, 25% to 40% seen once. The material sequenced was alloreactive CD8+ T cells from a mixed lymphocyte reaction culture, taken before transplantation. Specified subset: CFSE-low proliferating T cells sorted from approximately six-day pre-transplant mixed lymphocyte reaction (GvH or HvG direction). The TCR was taken from a human patient who was an organ donor for intestinal transplantation. The V and J genes are TRBV6-6 and TRBJ1-2; D is uncertain. The CDR3 DNA sequence: TGTGCCAGCAGCCCCCAAGGAGGAAATGGCTACACCTTC. Its translation is CASSPQGGNGYTF.